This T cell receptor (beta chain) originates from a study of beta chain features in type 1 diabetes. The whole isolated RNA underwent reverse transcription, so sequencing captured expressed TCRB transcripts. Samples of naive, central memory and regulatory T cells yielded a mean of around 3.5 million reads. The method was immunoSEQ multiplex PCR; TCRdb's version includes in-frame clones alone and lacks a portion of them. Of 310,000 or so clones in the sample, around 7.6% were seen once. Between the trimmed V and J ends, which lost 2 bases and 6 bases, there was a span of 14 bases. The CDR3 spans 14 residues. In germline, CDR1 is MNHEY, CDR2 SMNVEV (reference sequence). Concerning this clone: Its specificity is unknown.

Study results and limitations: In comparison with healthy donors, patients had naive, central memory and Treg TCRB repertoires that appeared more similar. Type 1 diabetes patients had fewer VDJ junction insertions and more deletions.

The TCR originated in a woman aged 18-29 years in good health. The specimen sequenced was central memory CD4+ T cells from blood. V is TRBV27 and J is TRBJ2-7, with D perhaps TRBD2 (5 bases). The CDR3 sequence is CASSLREGRGEQYF. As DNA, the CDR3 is TGTGCCAGCAGTTTACGAGAGGGTCGGGGCGAGCAGTACTTC.